One sample yielded the 17 T cell receptor beta chains listed below, sequenced in a study of molecular identifiers for immune sequencing clone quantification. TCRdb re-called the PCR reads with MiXCR, one entry per CDR3 protein. The repertoire has some 680,000 distinct CDR3 sequences, 25% of them found once; the top ten carry approximately 0.75%. The specimen sequenced was naive CD8+ T cells from blood, with Jurkat cell RNA spiked in. The subset denotes: FACS-sorted CD8+CD4-CCR7+CD45RA+ naive T cells. The source is a human donor in good health. Some libraries in this study had Jurkat cell RNA spiked in.

Concerning this clonotype: A single base separates this from a much larger clone, so it may be a read error. V and J are TRBV21-1 and TRBJ1-2; the D call in the table, TRBD1, was not verified against the DNA. TRBV21-1 is classified as a pseudogene. The CDR3 has 15 residues. The CDR3 here is CASSRAGTEHYGHTF. Written as DNA, the CDR3 is TGTGCCAGCAGCAGAGCCGGGACAGAGCACTATGGCCACACCTTC.

This clonotype occurred a few times. The chain uses TRBV4-3 and TRBJ1-3; unclear D gene. The CDR3 has 17 amino acids. V was shortened by 3 bases and J by 0 bases, with 15 bases between the two germline ends. Germline V CDR1 and CDR2: LGHNA, YSLEER. In nucleotides, the CDR3 is TGCGCCAGCAGCCATTCCCGTCTGGTAGACTCTGGAAACACCATATATTTT. It encodes CASSHSRLVDSGNTIYF.

V and J are TRBV7-9 and TRBJ2-1, with D unresolved. The germline CDR1 and CDR2 sequences are SEHNR and FQNEAQ (reference sequence). CDR3 length equals 15 residues. Trimming stripped 6 bases from V and 9 bases from J, with 21 bases between. CDR3 coding DNA: TGTGCCAGCAGAGAAATACTCTCTGCTTTGAGTGAGCAGTTCTTC. It yields the protein CASREILSALSEQFF. Drawing the rest from reference TRBV7-9 and TRBJ2-1, the complete variable domain is DTGVSQNPRHKITKRGQNVTFRCDPISEHNRLYWYRQTLGQGPEFLTYFQNEAQLEKSRLLSDRFSAERPKGSFSTLEIQRTEQGDSAMYLCASREILSALSEQFFGPGTRLTVL.

The sample holds a few counts of this clonotype. J is TRBJ2-1 and V is TRBV5-4; D remains unclear. V lost 6 bases and J lost 7, with 14 bases in between. Germline lookup yields CDR1 SGHNT and CDR2 YYREEE (reference sequence). The CDR3 has 13 amino acids. The CDR3 reads CASTGYPVNEQFF. The CDR3, as DNA: TGTGCCAGCACCGGCTACCCAGTAAATGAGCAGTTCTTC.

This clonotype was seen repeatedly, ten times or more. The CDR3 DNA is TGTGCCAGCGCCCGAGCGGCAGATACGCAGTATTTT. Its protein is CASARAADTQYF. V is TRBV6-2 or TRBV6-3 and J is TRBJ2-3, with D possibly matching TRBD2 (5 bases). CDR1 and CDR2 (germline): MNHEY, SVGEGT. This CDR3 has 12 amino acids. V dropped 8 bases and J dropped 4 bases, with 10 bases sitting between them.

A remark on this clonotype: This may be a read error, as it is one base from a much larger clone. The V and J genes are TRBV29-1 and TRBJ2-5; D ambiguous. The V end lost 3 bases, the J end lost 5 bases, and 16 bases lay between the germline ends. The CDR3 has 14 amino acids. The germline V gene encodes CDR1 SQVTM and CDR2 ANQGSEA. The CDR3 here is CSVDGSGPMETQYF. The CDR3 nucleotides are TGCAGCGTTGACGGCAGTGGGCCGATGGAGACCCAGTACTTC.

The chain combines TRBV12-3 or TRBV12-4 with TRBJ1-6, with D possibly being TRBD1 (6 bases). Between the trimmed V and J ends, which lost 6 bases and 10 bases, there was a span of 7 bases. This CDR3 has 11 residues. In DNA, the CDR3 is TGTGCCAGCAGCAGGGGCTCACCCCTCCACTTT. Translating gives CASSRGSPLHF.

This clonotype was found a few times. The chain combines TRBV19 with TRBJ2-4; perhaps TRBD2 as D (5 bases). CDR1 is LNHDA and CDR2 is SQIVND in the germline V gene (reference sequence). V lost 8 bases to trimming and J lost 0 bases, with 11 bases between them. The CDR3 sequence is 14 residues long. CDR3 in amino acids: CASGGHLAKNIQYF. The CDR3 DNA reads as TGTGCCAGTGGAGGCCATCTAGCCAAAAACATTCAGTACTTC.

About this clonotype: This may come from a read error, since a much larger clone is one base off. The J gene is TRBJ2-1, the V gene TRBV4-3, with a possible D match to TRBD2 (6 bases). The V gene lost 1 base and the J gene lost 0 bases, with 10 bases spanning the gap. CDR3 size: 16 residues. CDR1 LGHNA and CDR2 YSLEER come from the germline V gene. The CDR3 is CASSQGPGSSYNEQFF. The CDR3 DNA sequence: TGCGCCAGCAGCCAAGGTCCCGGGAGCTCCTACAATGAGCAGTTCTTC.

Only a few counts were recorded for this clonotype. The rearrangement joins TRBV11-2 to TRBJ2-1, with a tentative D call TRBD1 (6 bases). The germline V and J ends were trimmed by 5 bases and 5 bases, with 16 bases remaining between them. In germline, CDR1 is SGHAT, CDR2 FQNNGV. CDR3 length: 15 amino acids. The CDR3 loop reads CASSPNRDTHNEQFF. The CDR3 DNA reads as TGTGCCAGCAGCCCTAATCGGGACACCCACAATGAGCAGTTCTTC.

This clonotype showed up many times. The V gene is TRBV4-3, the J gene TRBJ2-3, with 10 bases fitting TRBD2. The V segment lost 3 bases and the J segment 4 bases; nucleotides outside the gene matches: 10. The germline V gene encodes CDR1 LGHNA and CDR2 YSLEER. The CDR3 length is 17 residues. This chain's CDR3 is CASSQAESGGASDTQYF. The CDR3 bases are TGCGCCAGCAGCCAGGCCGAGAGCGGGGGGGCGTCAGATACGCAGTATTTT.

A note on this clonotype: One base away lies a much larger clone, so this may be a sequencing read error. The chain employs TRBV20-1 and TRBJ1-3; tentatively, D is TRBD1 (5 bases). The germline V gene encodes CDR1 DFQATT and CDR2 SNEGSKA (reference sequence). The CDR3 runs 13 residues. V was pared by 7 bases and J by 9 bases, with 19 bases between. The CDR3 DNA follows: TGCAGTGTCTGGGACTCCCCAATAGGCACCATATATTTT. It codes for CSVWDSPIGTIYF.

A word on this clonotype: Since a much larger clone is just one base distant, this may be a read error. This sequence joins TRBV2 and TRBJ1-4; 9 positions agree with TRBD1. The V gene's germline CDR1 is SNHLY and CDR2 FYNNEI. The V segment lost 6 bases and the J segment 8 bases; nucleotides outside the gene matches: 10. The CDR3 runs to 15 residues. The CDR3 loop is CASRVVGQGFEKLFF. Written as DNA, the CDR3 is TGTGCCAGCAGGGTTGTCGGACAGGGGTTCGAAAAACTGTTTTTT.

This clonotype was counted ten times or more. The chain carries TRBV29-1 and TRBJ2-4; D ambiguous. Trimming cost V 0 bases and J 8 bases, with 11 bases left between them. This CDR3 has 13 amino acids. CDR1 and CDR2 from the germline V gene are SQVTM and ANQGSEA. The CDR3 DNA is TGCAGCGTTGAAGAGATGGGCCGGGACATTCAGTACTTC. Translating it yields CSVEEMGRDIQYF.

A few counts support this clonotype. The chain couples TRBV30 to TRBJ2-7; 10 bases are shared with TRBD1. Germline V gives CDR1 GTSNPN, CDR2 SVGIG (reference sequence). CDR3 length equals 16 residues. After removal of 2 bases from V and 0 bases from J, the junction contained 7 bases not matched to a gene. CDR3 DNA: TGTGCCTGGAGTACCCTAGGGACAGGGGTCTCCTACGAGCAGTACTTC. Its protein is CAWSTLGTGVSYEQYF.

The chain couples TRBV28 to TRBJ2-1, with a tentative D call TRBD1 (6 bases). The CDR3 spans 15 residues. V was cut by 3 bases and J by 6 bases, with 15 bases left in between. CDR1 and CDR2 (germline): MDHEN, SYDVKM. The CDR3 coding sequence is TGTGCCAGCAGTTTTATTCTCGGACAGCTCAATGAGCAGTTCTTC. Amino acid sequence: CASSFILGQLNEQFF.

This clonotype was detected only a few times. The genes are TRBV30 and TRBJ2-5; 9 bases are a match to TRBD1. From germline, CDR1 is GTSNPN and CDR2 SVGIG (reference sequence). With V trimmed by 3 bases and J by 5 bases, 7 bases remained unmatched. CDR3 length: 14 amino acids. The CDR3 nucleotides read TGTGCCTGGAGCACTGGGACAGGGTACGAGACCCAGTACTTC. It yields the protein CAWSTGTGYETQYF.